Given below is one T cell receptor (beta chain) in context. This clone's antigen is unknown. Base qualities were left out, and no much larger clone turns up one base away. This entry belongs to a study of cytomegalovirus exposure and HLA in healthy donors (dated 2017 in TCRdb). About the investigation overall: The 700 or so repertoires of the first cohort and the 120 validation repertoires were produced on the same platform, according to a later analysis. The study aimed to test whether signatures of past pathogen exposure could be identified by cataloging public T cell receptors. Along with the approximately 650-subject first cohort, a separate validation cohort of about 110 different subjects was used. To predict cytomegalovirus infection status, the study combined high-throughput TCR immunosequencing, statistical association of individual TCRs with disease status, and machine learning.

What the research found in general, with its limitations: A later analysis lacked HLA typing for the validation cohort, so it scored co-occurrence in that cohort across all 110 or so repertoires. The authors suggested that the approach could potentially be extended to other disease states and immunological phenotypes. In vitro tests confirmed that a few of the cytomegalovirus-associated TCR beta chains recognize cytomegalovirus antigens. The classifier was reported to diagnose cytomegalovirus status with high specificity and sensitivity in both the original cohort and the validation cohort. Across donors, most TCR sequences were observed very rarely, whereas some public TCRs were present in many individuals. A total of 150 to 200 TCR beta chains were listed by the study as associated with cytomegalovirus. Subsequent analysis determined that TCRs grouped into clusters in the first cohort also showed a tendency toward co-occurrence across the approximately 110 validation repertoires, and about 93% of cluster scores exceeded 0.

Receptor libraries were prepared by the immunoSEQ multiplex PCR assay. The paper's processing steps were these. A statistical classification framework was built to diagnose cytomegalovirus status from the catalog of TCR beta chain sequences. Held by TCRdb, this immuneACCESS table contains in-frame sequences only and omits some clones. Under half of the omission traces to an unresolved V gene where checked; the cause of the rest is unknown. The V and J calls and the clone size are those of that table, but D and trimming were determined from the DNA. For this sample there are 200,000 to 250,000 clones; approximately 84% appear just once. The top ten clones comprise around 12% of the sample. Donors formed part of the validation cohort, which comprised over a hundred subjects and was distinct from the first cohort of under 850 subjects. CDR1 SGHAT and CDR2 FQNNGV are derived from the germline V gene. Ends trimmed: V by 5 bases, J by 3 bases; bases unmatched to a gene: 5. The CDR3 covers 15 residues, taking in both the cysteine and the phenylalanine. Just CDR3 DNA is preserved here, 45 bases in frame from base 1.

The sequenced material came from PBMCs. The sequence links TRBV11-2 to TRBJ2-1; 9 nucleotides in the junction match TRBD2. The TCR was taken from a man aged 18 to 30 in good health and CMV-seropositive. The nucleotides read TGTGCCAGCAGCACCATAGCGGGAGTCTACAATGAGCAGTTCTTC. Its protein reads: CASSTIAGVYNEQFF.